This T cell receptor (beta chain) was recorded in a study of blood T cell repertoires in COVID-19. Overall study context: The origin of the acute and convalescent COVID-19 samples was the United States, Italy and Spain. T cells, B-cell-depleted T cells, or PBMCs provided the cDNA or gDNA that served as material.

This CDR3 spans 14 amino acids. Losses at the gene ends were 4 bases for V and 5 bases for J; bases not matched to a gene: 4. The germline gives CDR1 SGHTA, CDR2 FQGNSA. Per the study methods: Amplifying reference gene primers gave estimates of nucleated cell counts. Using immunoSEQ multiplex PCR, the repertoire was profiled, and TCRdb retains in-frame clones only, with some absent. V, J and clone size are those of that table, while D and trimming were read from the DNA. This sample yields roughly 250,000 clones, of which roughly 79% are seen a single time; less than 3% belongs to the top ten. The sequenced sample was peripheral blood. The source of this sequence is a woman aged 60-75 years with active or convalescent COVID-19. The chain is built from TRBV7-2 and TRBJ2-5, with 10 bases lining up with TRBD2. The CDR3 loop reads CASSSSGGGETQYF. The DNA of the CDR3 is TGTGCCAGCAGCTCTAGCGGGGGAGGGGAGACCCAGTACTTC.